The text below deals with one T cell receptor beta chain. Per the study methods: Nucleated cell counts were estimated from reference gene primer amplification. TCRdb's table, derived via immunoSEQ multiplex PCR, lists solely in-frame clones and lacks some. V and J calls and clone size come straight from that table; D and trimming were deduced from the DNA. Among about 210,000 clones listed, roughly 86% were seen once. This specimen comes from a study of blood T cell repertoires in COVID-19. Study background: Acute and convalescent COVID-19 specimens originated in the United States, Italy and Spain. PBMCs, B-cell-depleted T cells, or T cells were the source of the cDNA or gDNA that made up the material.

This sequence originates from a woman in her forties or fifties with active or convalescent COVID-19. Sequences were obtained from peripheral blood.

As DNA, the CDR3 is TGTGCCAGCAGCAAAGGGCAGGGGGCGAGGAATGGCTACACCTTC. Encoded protein: CASSKGQGARNGYTF. The rearrangement joins TRBV21-1 to TRBJ1-2; the table's D call, TRBD1, was not checked against the DNA. TRBV21-1 is classified as a pseudogene. The CDR3 consists of 15 residues.